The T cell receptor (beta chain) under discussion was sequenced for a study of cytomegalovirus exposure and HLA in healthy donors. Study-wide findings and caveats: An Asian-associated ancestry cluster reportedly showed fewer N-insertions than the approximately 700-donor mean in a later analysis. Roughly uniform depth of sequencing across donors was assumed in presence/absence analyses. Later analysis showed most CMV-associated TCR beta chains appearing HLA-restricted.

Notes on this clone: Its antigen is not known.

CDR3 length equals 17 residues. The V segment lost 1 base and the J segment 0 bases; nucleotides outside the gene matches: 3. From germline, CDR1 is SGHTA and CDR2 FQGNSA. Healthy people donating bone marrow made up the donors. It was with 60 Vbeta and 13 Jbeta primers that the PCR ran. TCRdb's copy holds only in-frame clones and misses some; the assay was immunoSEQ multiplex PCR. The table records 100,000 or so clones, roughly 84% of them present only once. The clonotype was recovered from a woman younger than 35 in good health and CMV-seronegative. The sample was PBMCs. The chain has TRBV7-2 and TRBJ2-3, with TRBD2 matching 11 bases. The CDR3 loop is CASSLVASGGSTDTQYF. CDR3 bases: TGTGCCAGCAGCTTAGTGGCTAGCGGGGGGAGCACAGATACGCAGTATTTT.